This T cell receptor beta chain appears in the sequencing data of a study of blood T cell repertoires in COVID-19. In this sample, this clone turned up once. This CDR3 has 16 amino acids. V was shortened by 5 bases and J by 2 bases, with 13 bases between the two germline ends. CDR1 LNHNV and CDR2 YYDKDF come from the germline V gene (reference sequence). Assay used: immunoSEQ multiplex PCR; TCRdb lists only in-frame clones, some missing. The profile shows fewer than 130,000 clones, 88% of them singletons. The sample consisted of peripheral blood. The chain is built from TRBV15 and TRBJ2-6; D possibly corresponds to TRBD2 (5 bases). The receptor's source is a woman between 50 and 59 years old with acute or convalescent COVID-19. The CDR3 loop reads CATSHRLTAGANVLTF. Here the CDR3 DNA reads TGTGCCACCAGCCACCGACTAACGGCTGGGGCCAACGTCCTGACTTTC.